Described below is a single TCR beta chain sequence and its context. The antigen is undetermined. Trimming removed 0 bases at V and 8 bases at J, with 8 bases between. Germline lookup yields CDR1 SGDLS and CDR2 YYNGEE. The CDR3 spans 13 residues. Specified treatment: oral pan-JAK inhibitor, 5-10 mg twice daily. This entry comes from a study of CD8+ T cells in alopecia areata. For the study at large: In an open-label trial, patients got 5 to 10 mg tofacitinib twice daily. Study conclusions and caveats: Scalp clonality and expanded CD8+ clones among the top 100 showed significant decreases with tofacitinib. Among the cells sequenced in scalp samples are also the resident alphabeta T cells of normal skin. Having one nonresponder leaves uncertain how baseline CD8+ expansion relates to response.

Following RNA extraction, reverse transcription yielded cDNA that acted as the sequencing template. Sequencing was performed with immunoSEQ multiplex PCR; in TCRdb, only in-frame clones are kept and a portion is missing. Of around 300,000 clones listed, 60% are singletons. The chain links TRBV9 to TRBJ1-4; the D is unclear. This TCR was sampled from a human donor with alopecia areata. The sequencing used CD4+ T cells sorted from blood, collected around week 54, from a patient treated with tofacitinib. Here the CDR3 reads CASSVALEEKLFF. The CDR3, as DNA: TGTGCCAGCAGCGTAGCTCTGGAGGAAAAACTGTTTTTT. Full variable domain (missing parts from reference TRBV9 and TRBJ1-4): DSGVTQTPKHLITATGQRVTLRCSPRSGDLSVYWYQQSLDQGLQFLIQYYNGEERAKGNILERFSAQQFPDLHSELNLSSLELGDSALYFCASSVALEEKLFFGSGTQLSVL.